This T cell receptor beta chain originates from a study of cytotoxic CD8 clonotypes in ibrutinib-treated CLL. Study-level background: Mean yields were about 260,000 productive templates and 85,000 to 95,000 productive rearrangements per sample.

Trimming shortened V by 0 bases and J by 1 base, and 6 bases separated the two germline ends. Germline V gene sequence: CDR1 SGHNT, CDR2 YENEEA. This CDR3 comprises 14 residues. Study results and caveats: Timing of sampling differed between sustained-remission and progressing patients. Circulating CD8+ T-cell counts were tracked by baseline clonality, which exceeded that of age-matched healthy donors. Public clonotypes, an uncommon group, contracted or remained stable on treatment.

This clone turned up a few times. Its specificity is not known. The table came from immunoSEQ multiplex PCR; TCRdb's copy has only in-frame clones and leaves some out. The table has more than 110,000 clones, approximately 80% seen once. The source of this sequence is a human donor with chronic lymphocytic leukemia. This rearrangement joins TRBV11-3 to TRBJ2-5, with TRBD2 as a possible D gene (5 bases). The sample consisted of PBMCs, taken after 24 months of ibrutinib treatment. CDR3 region: CASSLDRGQETQYF. As DNA, the CDR3 is TGTGCCAGCAGCTTAGATCGGGGCCAAGAGACCCAGTACTTC.